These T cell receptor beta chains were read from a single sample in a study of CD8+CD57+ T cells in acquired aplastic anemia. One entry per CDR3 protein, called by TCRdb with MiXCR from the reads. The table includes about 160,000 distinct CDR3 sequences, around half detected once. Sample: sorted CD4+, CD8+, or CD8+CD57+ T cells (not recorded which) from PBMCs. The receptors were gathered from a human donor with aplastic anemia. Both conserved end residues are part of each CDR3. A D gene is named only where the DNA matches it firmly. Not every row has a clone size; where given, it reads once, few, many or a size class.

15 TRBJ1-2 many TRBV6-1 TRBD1 CASSRTGTGDYGYTF TGTGCCAGCAGCCGAACCGGGACAGGGGACTATGGCTACACCTTC
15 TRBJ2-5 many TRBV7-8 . CASSLTLSPSETQYF TGTGCCAGCAGCTTAACGTTGAGCCCGTCGGAGACCCAGTACTTC
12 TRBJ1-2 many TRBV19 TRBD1 CASSSGGFGYTF TGTGCCAGTAGTTCAGGGGGCTTCGGCTACACCTTC
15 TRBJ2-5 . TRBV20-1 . CSARDLASAQETQYF TGCAGTGCTAGAGATTTAGCGTCAGCACAAGAGACCCAGTACTTC
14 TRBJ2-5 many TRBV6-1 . CASSPGRHQETQYF TGTGCCAGCTCACCAGGGAGACATCAAGAGACCCAGTACTTC
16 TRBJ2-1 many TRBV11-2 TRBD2 CASSLVGTSGSNEQFF TGTGCCAGCAGCTTAGTGGGAACTAGCGGGAGCAATGAGCAGTTCTTC
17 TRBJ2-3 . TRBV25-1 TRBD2 CASSDLGLAGVADTQYF TGTGCCAGCAGCGACCTTGGACTAGCGGGAGTAGCAGATACGCAGTATTTT
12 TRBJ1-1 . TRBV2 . CASTDGNTEAFF TGTGCCAGCACTGACGGGAACACTGAAGCTTTCTTT
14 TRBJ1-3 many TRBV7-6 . CASSPDYSGNTIYF TGTGCCAGCAGCCCTGATTACTCTGGAAACACCATATATTTT
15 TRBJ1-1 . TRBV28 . CASSQPQGLNTEAFF TGTGCCAGCAGCCAACCGCAGGGGTTGAACACTGAAGCTTTCTTT
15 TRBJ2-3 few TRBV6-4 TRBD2 CASSDSSGGTDTQYF TGTGCCAGCAGTGACTCTAGCGGGGGCACAGATACGCAGTATTTT
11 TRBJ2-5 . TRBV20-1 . CSASITGTQYF TGCAGTGCTAGTATTACGGGGACCCAGTACTTC
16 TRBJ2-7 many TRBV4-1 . CASSQEISGGAYEQYF TGCGCCAGCAGCCAAGAAATCAGCGGAGGGGCCTACGAGCAGTACTTC
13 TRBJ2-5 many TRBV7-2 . CASSLEIEETQYF TGTGCCAGCAGCTTAGAGATAGAGGAGACCCAGTACTTC
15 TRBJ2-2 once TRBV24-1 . CATSDSRANTGELFF TGTGCCACCAGTGACAGCAGGGCGAACACCGGGGAGCTGTTTTTT
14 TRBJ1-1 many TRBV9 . CASSADSMNTEAFF TGTGCCAGCAGCGCTGACAGCATGAACACTGAAGCTTTCTTT
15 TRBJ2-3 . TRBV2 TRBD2 CASRGLAGDTDTQYF TGTGCCAGCAGGGGACTAGCGGGGGACACGGATACGCAGTATTTT
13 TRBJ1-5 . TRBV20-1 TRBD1 CSASQGGNQPQHF TGCAGTGCTAGTCAGGGGGGCAATCAGCCCCAGCATTTT
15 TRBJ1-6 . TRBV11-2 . CASSLLDMGGSPLHF TGTGCCAGCAGCTTGTTGGACATGGGGGGTTCACCCCTCCACTTT
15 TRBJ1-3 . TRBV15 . CATSRDVVSGNTIYF TGTGCCACCAGCAGAGATGTGGTCTCTGGAAACACCATATATTTT
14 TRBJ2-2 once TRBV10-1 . CASSGQYNTGELFF TGCGCCAGCAGTGGACAGTATAACACCGGGGAGCTGTTTTTT
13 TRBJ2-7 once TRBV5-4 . CASSPNRAYEQYF TGTGCCAGCAGCCCCAACAGGGCTTACGAGCAGTACTTC
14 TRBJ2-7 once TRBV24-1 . CATSDVREPYEQYF TGTGCCACCAGTGATGTCAGGGAGCCCTACGAGCAGTACTTC
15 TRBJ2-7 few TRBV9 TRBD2 CASSATSGSSYEQYF TGTGCCAGCAGTGCGACTAGCGGGAGCTCCTACGAGCAGTACTTC
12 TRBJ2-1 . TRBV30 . CAWSVRGHEQFF TGTGCCTGGAGTGTACGTGGGCATGAGCAGTTCTTC
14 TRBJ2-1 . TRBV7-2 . CASSWWDKRNEQFF TGTGCCAGCAGCTGGTGGGACAAACGGAATGAGCAGTTCTTC
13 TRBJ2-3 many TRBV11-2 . CASSLSTSRPQYF TGTGCCAGCAGCTTAAGTACCAGCCGCCCGCAGTATTTT
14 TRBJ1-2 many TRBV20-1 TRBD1 CSASERTGNYGYTF TGCAGTGCTAGCGAGCGGACAGGGAACTATGGCTACACCTTC
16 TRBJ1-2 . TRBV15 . CATSRDGGDGIYGYTF TGTGCCACCAGCAGAGATGGAGGAGACGGGATCTATGGCTACACCTTC